This T cell receptor beta chain stems from a study of shared clonotypes between healthy human individuals. Findings and limits, study-wide: In contrast to clonotypes shared by all four donors, non-shared clonotypes had lower generation probabilities.

Positively selected for CCR7, the CD45RO-negative cells used as naive CD8 cells excluded terminally differentiated effector memory CD45RA+ cells. The run depth of the assay was deep. The table came from immunoSEQ multiplex PCR; TCRdb's copy has only in-frame clones and leaves some out. The sample includes some 2 million clones, about 94% seen only once; the top ten take around 1.1%. Points on this clone: Its antigen is as yet unknown.

Germline V gene sequence: CDR1 LNHNV, CDR2 YYDKDF (reference sequence). V lost 8 bases to trimming and J lost 7 bases, with 20 bases between them. This CDR3 is 15 amino acids long. The specimen sequenced was naive CD8+ T cells sorted from blood. This TCR was sampled from a man aged 18 to 35 in good health. The chain is built from TRBV15 and TRBJ1-4, with D unresolved. The CDR3 DNA reads as TGTGCCACCCAACCCGGGGTCCTTAACGGTGAAAAACTGTTTTTT. It encodes CATQPGVLNGEKLFF. The entire variable domain, with the rest obtained from reference TRBV15 and TRBJ1-4, is as follows: DAMVIQNPRYQVTQFGKPVTLSCSQTLNHNVMYWYQQKSSQAPKLLFHYYDKDFNNEADTPDNFQSRRPNTSFCFLDIRSPGLGDTAMYLCATQPGVLNGEKLFFGSGTQLSVL.